The TCR beta chain described here comes from a study of regulatory T cells in long-lasting Graves disease. CDR3 length: 14 amino acids. Germline trimming cut 3 bases from V and 6 bases from J; bases unmatched to any gene: 3. Indicated time point: newly diagnosed GD, antithyroid drugs for less than 3 months. RNA from PBMCs was the source of the TCR library. Into tubes containing EDTA, approximately 9 milliliters of peripheral blood were drawn. CDR3-region Arm-PCR and iRepertoire HTBI primers produced the TCR beta libraries. Using its own MiXCR run on the multiplex PCR reads, TCRdb lists one record per CDR3 protein. The sample has fewer than 650,000 distinct CDR3 sequences, about 16% seen once. This clonotype came up a few times. No antigen is known for it. Study findings and constraints: It was in persistent disease that TRBV28, TRBJ1-2 and TRBJ2-5 were favored.

These data were also reused for a study on T cells in Graves' hyperthyroidism and ophthalmopathy. That study adds: The study excluded patients with uncontrolled infection, other autoimmune disease, pregnancy or lactation. With the HTBI primer set, the TCR CDR3 went through a first round of RT-PCR.

The source material was peripheral blood mononuclear cells (PBMCs), sampled at new diagnosis, from a patient treated with antithyroid drugs. The chain is built from TRBV12-3 or TRBV12-4 and TRBJ1-5; TRBD1 agrees at 9 bases. This sequence was found in a young man with Graves disease. The DNA of the CDR3 is TGTGCCAGCAGTTTCGGACAGGGGTTTCAGCCCCAGCATTTT. Protein: CASSFGQGFQPQHF.